One and the same sample provided the 18 T cell receptor beta chains below, sequenced in a study of cytomegalovirus exposure and HLA in healthy donors. Primers included in the PCR were 60 Vbeta and 13 Jbeta primers. Some clones are missing from TCRdb's copy, which holds only in-frame ones; the method was immunoSEQ multiplex PCR. The data contain approximately 110,000 clones, approximately 80% of them singletons. What was sequenced was PBMCs. All receptors come from a human donor in good health.

V is TRBV6-1 and J is TRBJ1-2; D remains ambiguous. The length of the CDR3 is 14 residues. Trimming removed 4 bases at V and 4 bases at J, with 13 bases between. Germline CDR1 and CDR2: MNHNS and SASEGT. The CDR3 is CASSGLSVSYGYTF. Written as DNA, the CDR3 is TGTGCCAGCAGTGGGTTAAGCGTCAGCTATGGCTACACCTTC.

The chain has TRBV27 and TRBJ2-7; 8 bases match TRBD2. The V segment lost 1 base and the J segment 3 bases; nucleotides outside the gene matches: 5. From germline, CDR1 is MNHEY and CDR2 SMNVEV (reference sequence). This CDR3 region has 15 residues. This CDR3 reads CASSLYGGRNYEQYF. In nucleotides, the CDR3 is TGTGCCAGCAGTTTATACGGCGGGAGGAACTACGAGCAGTACTTC.

The chain uses TRBV18 and TRBJ2-7, with 7 nucleotides matching TRBD2. Germline CDR1 and CDR2: KGHSH and LQKENI. With V trimmed by 4 bases and J by 6 bases, 9 bases remained unmatched. The CDR3 spans 14 residues. The CDR3 DNA reads TGTGCCAGCTCACTCACCCCGAGCGGGGTCGAGCAGTACTTC. It translates to CASSLTPSGVEQYF.

This clone has a single count. The J gene is TRBJ1-2, the V gene TRBV5-4; possible D gene TRBD1, 5 bases. The germline V gene has CDR1 SGHNT and CDR2 YYREEE (reference sequence). CDR3 length: 14 residues. The germline V and J ends were trimmed by 0 bases and 3 bases, with 9 bases remaining between them. CDR3 sequence: CASSLGTRDYGYTF. CDR3 nucleotide sequence: TGTGCCAGCAGCTTGGGTACCAGGGACTATGGCTACACCTTC.

With regard to this clone: A junction boundary mismatches the germline segment, possibly from a read error. This chain links TRBV7-9 with TRBJ1-2, with TRBD1 as a possible D gene (6 bases). CDR1 and CDR2 from the germline V gene are SEHNR and FQNEAQ (reference sequence). This CDR3 region has 16 residues. CDR3 in amino acids: CSSSLAGTLALGGYTF. CDR3 DNA sequence: TGTTCCAGCAGCTTAGCCGGGACACTCGCTCTGGGAGGCTACACCTTC.

The chain couples TRBV4-2 to TRBJ2-7, with D possibly TRBD2 on 6 matching bases. Looked up from germline, CDR1 is LGHNA and CDR2 is YNFKEQ. V lost 2 bases and J lost 2, with 19 bases in between. The CDR3 consists of 17 residues. The CDR3: CASSQFVAELSTYEQYF. CDR3 nucleotide sequence: TGTGCCAGCAGCCAATTCGTAGCGGAACTCTCGACCTACGAGCAGTACTTC.

The chain has TRBV2 and TRBJ2-5; TRBD1 might be the D (6 bases). The CDR3 covers 14 residues. Germline CDR1 and CDR2: SNHLY and FYNNEI. V gave up 5 bases and J gave up 0 bases, with 10 bases separating them. The CDR3 region has the DNA TGTGCCAGCAGTTGGGACACAAACCAAGAGACCCAGTACTTC. Encoded protein: CASSWDTNQETQYF.

The chain joins TRBV27 to TRBJ1-1, with D maybe TRBD1 (5 bases). Trimming left V 5 bases short and J 1 base short, with 14 bases between. Per the germline V gene, CDR1 is MNHEY and CDR2 is SMNVEV (reference sequence). This CDR3 is built from 15 residues. The CDR3 region is CASSRRDGGNTEAFF. For the CDR3, the DNA is TGTGCCAGCAGTCGCCGGGACGGGGGGAACACTGAAGCTTTCTTT.

The DNA of the CDR3 is TGCAGCGTGGACAGGGCGGCCTACAATGAGCAGTTCTTC. This gives the protein CSVDRAAYNEQFF. The chain joins TRBV29-1 to TRBJ2-1; 8 nucleotides line up with TRBD1. Looked up from germline, CDR1 is SQVTM and CDR2 is ANQGSEA. The CDR3 is 13 amino acids. The V and J ends lost 6 bases and 2 bases, in that order; junction bases with no gene match: 3.

The gene calls are TRBV11-3 and TRBJ1-1, with 7 bases that match TRBD1. The length of the CDR3 is 15 residues. Germline CDR1 reads SGHNT; CDR2 reads YENEEA. V trimming: 2 bases; J trimming: 2 bases; junction bases outside the gene matches: 5. CDR3 DNA sequence: TGTGCCAGCAGCTTAATAGGGACAGCCAACACTGAAGCTTTCTTT. Amino acids: CASSLIGTANTEAFF.

The chain has TRBV2 and TRBJ2-3; D may be TRBD2 (6 bases). This CDR3 has 16 residues. The germline V gene has CDR1 SNHLY and CDR2 FYNNEI. V gave up 0 bases and J gave up 0 bases, with 10 bases separating them. CDR3 nucleotides: TGTGCCAGCAGTGAAGCCGGGGGAACTAGCACAGATACGCAGTATTTT. Translating gives CASSEAGGTSTDTQYF.

The chain links TRBV6-6 to TRBJ1-2; TRBD1 aligns across 8 bases. CDR3 length equals 16 residues. Germline V gene data show CDR1 as MNHNY and CDR2 as SVGAGI (reference sequence). V lost 2 bases and J lost 2; bases outside the gene matches: 7. CDR3 in amino acids: CASSYPTGQGNYGYTF. The CDR3 bases are TGTGCCAGCAGTTACCCTACTGGACAGGGAAACTATGGCTACACCTTC.

This clone has a single count. The CDR3 is CASSHAYRVRTDTQYF. In DNA form, the CDR3 reads TGTGCCAGCAGCCATGCCTACAGGGTGCGCACAGATACGCAGTATTTT. This chain uses TRBV11-3 with TRBJ2-3, with D tentatively TRBD1 (6 bases). V lost 5 bases and J lost 1, with 16 bases in between. Germline V gives CDR1 SGHNT, CDR2 YENEEA. This CDR3 is built from 16 residues.

The V and J genes are TRBV29-1 and TRBJ2-7, with D perhaps TRBD1 (6 bases). Trimming took off 4 bases at V and 3 bases at J, with 7 bases between the two ends. Germline CDR1 reads SQVTM; CDR2 reads ANQGSEA. This CDR3 has 11 residues. DNA for the CDR3: TGCAGCGTTGGGGACAACTACGAGCAGTACTTC. Translating it yields CSVGDNYEQYF.

The chain combines TRBV5-8 with TRBJ2-2, with D uncertain. Trimming shortened V by 4 bases and J by 1 base, and 17 bases separated the two germline ends. CDR3 size: 17 residues. Per the germline V gene, CDR1 is SGHTS and CDR2 is YDEGEE. The CDR3 nucleotides are TGTGCCAGCAGCCTCCGGGTGAGCAGCCTGAACACCGGGGAGCTGTTTTTT. Residues: CASSLRVSSLNTGELFF.

This CDR3 is CASSFPRTDNYGYTF. The CDR3 DNA is TGTGCCAGCAGCTTCCCCCGGACAGACAACTATGGCTACACCTTC. V is TRBV5-4 and J is TRBJ1-2, with D perhaps TRBD1 (6 bases). The CDR3 has 15 amino acids. Per the germline V gene, CDR1 is SGHNT and CDR2 is YYREEE (reference sequence). With 2 bases removed from V and 2 bases from J, the gap between germline ends came to 13 bases.

In its sample, this clone was seen once. V gene TRBV11-3 combines with J gene TRBJ2-5; 12 nucleotides line up with TRBD2. The J call may be faulty, since TRBJ2-7 better matches the DNA end. Per the germline V gene, CDR1 is SGHNT and CDR2 is YENEEA. CDR3 length: 14 residues. CDR3 sequence: CASSSGLAGSEQYF. In DNA form, the CDR3 reads TGTGCCAGCAGCTCGGGACTAGCGGGTAGCGAGCAGTACTTC.

J is TRBJ1-5 and V is TRBV5-1, with D tentatively TRBD1 (6 bases). CDR1 and CDR2 from the germline V gene are SGHRS and YFSETQ. The CDR3 has 14 residues. V was clipped by 5 bases and J by 3 bases, with 12 bases between them. As DNA, the CDR3 is TGCGCCAGCAGTAACGGACAGAACAATCAGCCCCAGCATTTT. Translation: CASSNGQNNQPQHF.